Presented here are 21 T cell receptor beta chains from one specimen sequenced in a study of T cell responses to AZD1222 COVID-19 vaccine (dated by TCRdb to the early 2020s). The method was the immunoSEQ multiplex PCR assay. Held by TCRdb, this immuneACCESS table contains in-frame sequences only and omits some clones. Under half of the omission traces to an unresolved V gene where checked; the cause of the rest is unknown. This sample is represented by roughly 150,000 clones; about 94% of them were singletons. The ten largest clonotypes hold 4.5% to 5.5% of the sample. Per the publication, the time point label means: baseline before first vaccination. Sample: peripheral blood, taken on day 0 of AZD1222 vaccination. The receptors were sampled from an adult in good health.

This chain joins TRBV19 and TRBJ1-6; D is undetermined. This CDR3 is built from 14 residues. Germline V gene data show CDR1 as LNHDA and CDR2 as SQIVND (reference sequence). Trimming shortened V by 5 bases and J by 6 bases, and 11 bases separated the two germline ends. CDR3 residues: CASSSRESNSPLHF. In nucleotides, the CDR3 is TGTGCCAGTAGTTCCCGGGAAAGTAATTCACCCCTCCACTTT.

The rearrangement uses TRBV10-1 and TRBJ2-2; D possibly matches TRBD1 or TRBD2 (5 bases each). Germline V gene sequence: CDR1 WNHNN, CDR2 SYGVQD (reference sequence). The V end lost 2 bases, the J end lost 5 bases, and 9 bases lay between the germline ends. CDR3 length: 14 amino acids. The CDR3 DNA follows: TGCGCCAGCAGTGAGAATTGGGGGACCGGGGAGCTGTTTTTT. Its protein is CASSENWGTGELFF.

The CDR3 is CAISDFTGTSGRTHYEQYF. CDR3 nucleotides: TGTGCCATCAGTGACTTTACCGGGACTAGCGGGAGGACCCACTACGAGCAGTACTTC. The V and J genes are TRBV10-3 and TRBJ2-7, with 15 bases lining up with TRBD2. Trimming took 3 bases from V and 3 from J; bases not matched to a gene: 12. Germline loops: CDR1 ENHRY, CDR2 SYGVKD. The CDR3 has 19 residues.

The chain has TRBV6-1 and TRBJ2-6; 9 nucleotides match TRBD1. V lost 3 bases to trimming and J lost 0 bases; unmatched junction nucleotides: 0. The CDR3 runs 16 residues. Per the germline V gene, CDR1 is MNHNS and CDR2 is SASEGT. This chain's CDR3 is CASSETGGSGANVLTF. CDR3 sequence (DNA): TGTGCCAGCAGTGAGACAGGGGGCTCTGGGGCCAACGTCCTGACTTTC.

The chain has TRBV19 and TRBJ1-4; D is possibly TRBD1 (5 bases). Per the germline V gene, CDR1 is LNHDA and CDR2 is SQIVND (reference sequence). V shed 3 bases and J shed 0 bases, with 11 bases lying between them. This CDR3 has 16 amino acids. The CDR3 sequence is CASSMGQAATNEKLFF. DNA of the CDR3: TGTGCCAGTAGTATGGGGCAGGCAGCAACTAATGAAAAACTGTTTTTT.

The V gene is TRBV28, the J gene TRBJ2-2; TRBD2 matches 7 bases. V lost 7 bases to trimming and J lost 4 bases; unmatched junction nucleotides: 6. CDR3 length equals 14 residues. CDR1 MDHEN and CDR2 SYDVKM come from the germline V gene. For the CDR3, the DNA is TGTGCCAGCACTCCGCGGGAGTTCACCGGGGAGCTGTTTTTT. Translation gives CASTPREFTGELFF.

V is TRBV28 and J is TRBJ2-2; D is undetermined. V was pared by 8 bases and J by 1 base, with 17 bases between. There are 16 residues in the CDR3. CDR1 is MDHEN, CDR2 SYDVKM, per germline. CDR3 in DNA: TGTGCCAGCTCTGACGGAACGGGCAGGAACACCGGGGAGCTGTTTTTT. Protein sequence: CASSDGTGRNTGELFF. Full variable domain (rest looked up from reference TRBV28 and TRBJ2-2): DVKVTQSSRYLVKRTGEKVFLECVQDMDHENMFWYRQDPGLGLRLIYFSYDVKMKEKGDIPEGYSVSREKKERFSLILESASTNQTSMYLCASSDGTGRNTGELFFGEGSRLTVL.

The count of this clone is one. This chain joins TRBV29-1 and TRBJ2-7; possibly TRBD1 for D (8 bases). Germline CDR1 reads SQVTM; CDR2 reads ANQGSEA. The ends were cut back, 5 bases at V and 9 bases at J, with 17 bases in the middle. The CDR3 is made up of 12 amino acids. The CDR3 here is CSVSDREGAQYF. The CDR3 coding sequence is TGCAGCGTTTCGGACAGGGAGGGAGCGCAGTACTTC.

Notes on this clone: The sample holds other DNA sequences that translate to the same CDR3. The chain has TRBV9 and TRBJ2-2; 11 bases align to TRBD2. CDR3 length: 16 amino acids. Trimming cost V 3 bases and J 4 bases; bases outside gene matches: 5. Germline CDR1 is SGDLS and CDR2 is YYNGEE. Here the CDR3 DNA reads TGTGCCAGCAGCGGTACTAGCGGGAGACCCACCGGGGAGCTGTTTTTT. Encoded protein: CASSGTSGRPTGELFF.

The chain combines TRBV6-6 with TRBJ2-7, with D possibly TRBD1 on 6 matching bases. V was clipped by 4 bases and J by 2 bases, with 15 bases between them. Germline V gene lookup returns CDR1 MNHNY and CDR2 SVGAGI (reference sequence). The CDR3 is 15 residues long. DNA for the CDR3: TGTGCCAGCAGTTCGGAGAACAGGGCCCCCTACGAGCAGTACTTC. It yields the protein CASSSENRAPYEQYF.

Here the CDR3 reads CASSFLAGAEQYF. The CDR3 DNA is TGTGCCAGCAGCTTCCTTGCAGGGGCCGAGCAGTACTTC. V and J are TRBV7-9 and TRBJ2-7; D may be TRBD1 (6 bases). The CDR3 consists of 13 residues. V shed 3 bases and J shed 6 bases, with 12 bases lying between them. The germline gives CDR1 SEHNR, CDR2 FQNEAQ (reference sequence).

The chain joins TRBV20-1 to TRBJ2-7, with D maybe TRBD1 (5 bases). The CDR3 has 11 residues. Trimming took off 3 bases at V and 9 bases at J, with 12 bases between the two ends. Germline loops: CDR1 DFQATT, CDR2 SNEGSKA (reference sequence). CDR3 protein: CSASAGAGQYF. The CDR3 DNA is TGCAGTGCTAGTGCTGGGGCCGGGCAGTACTTC.

The V gene is TRBV6-5, the J gene TRBJ1-2, with TRBD1 identical over 7 bases. Germline CDR1 reads MNHEY; CDR2 reads SVGAGI. J gave up 0 bases and V 4 bases, and 8 bases lay outside the gene matches. This CDR3 has 16 residues. CDR3 sequence reads: CASSSRDSDPNYGYTF. DNA for the CDR3: TGTGCCAGCAGTTCCCGGGACAGCGACCCTAACTATGGCTACACCTTC.

The V gene is TRBV5-1, the J gene TRBJ2-7; 12 nucleotides align to TRBD1. With 4 bases clipped from V and 11 bases from J, the junction kept 4 bases outside the gene matches. The germline CDR1 and CDR2 sequences are SGHRS and YFSETQ. This CDR3 region has 12 residues. The CDR3 DNA reads TGCGCCAGCAGCCCGGGACAGGGGGCGAAGTACTTC. Translation: CASSPGQGAKYF.

The chain couples TRBV4-1 to TRBJ1-2; D is ambiguous. The germline CDR1 and CDR2 sequences are MGHRA and YSYEKL. The germline V and J ends were trimmed by 4 bases and 8 bases, with 17 bases remaining between them. The CDR3 covers 14 residues. The CDR3 DNA reads as TGCGCCAGCAGCCCGTCTGGGCCACGGAAAGGCTACACCTTC. Its translation is CASSPSGPRKGYTF.

The count of this clone is one. The chain carries TRBV12-3 or TRBV12-4 and TRBJ1-2; D gene ambiguous. The CDR3 sequence is 13 residues long. The V gene lost 2 bases and the J gene lost 2 bases, with 6 bases spanning the gap. In nucleotides, the CDR3 is TGTGCCAGCAGTTTATCGGGGAACTATGGCTACACCTTC. Translated: CASSLSGNYGYTF.

This chain connects TRBV4-1 to TRBJ2-4, with D tentatively TRBD1 (6 bases). The CDR3 runs 13 residues. CDR1 MGHRA and CDR2 YSYEKL come from the germline V gene. The ends were cut back, 1 base at V and 5 bases at J, with 6 bases in the middle. CDR3 bases: TGCGCCAGCAGCCAAGGACAGGAAAACATTCAGTACTTC. It is translated as CASSQGQENIQYF.

The V gene is TRBV19, the J gene TRBJ2-5; 8 bases align to TRBD1. Germline V lookup: CDR1 LNHDA, CDR2 SQIVND (reference sequence). The J segment lost 5 bases and the V segment lost 6 bases, leaving 11 bases of the junction unmatched. The CDR3 has 15 amino acids. CDR3 in DNA: TGTGCCAGTAGCCCGCTTCGGACAGGGATGGAGACCCAGTACTTC. It encodes CASSPLRTGMETQYF.

This chain joins TRBV7-3 and TRBJ2-4, with 9 nucleotides matching TRBD1. V shed 5 bases and J 8 bases; nucleotides not matched to a gene: 4. CDR3 size: 13 residues. Germline-derived CDR1 and CDR2 are SGHTA and FQGTGA. CDR3 nucleotides: TGTGCCAGCAGCCCGGGACAGGGACACATTCAGTACTTC. Its translation is CASSPGQGHIQYF.

The chain joins TRBV5-5 to TRBJ2-3, with 8 positions matching TRBD2. Germline V CDR1 and CDR2: SGHKS, YYEKEE (reference sequence). J lost 0 bases, V lost 4 bases, and 7 bases had no gene match. The CDR3 has 16 amino acids. CDR3 sequence reads: CASSELAGPSTDTQYF. CDR3 DNA sequence: TGTGCCAGCAGCGAGCTAGCGGGCCCCAGCACAGATACGCAGTATTTT.

The CDR3 loop reads CASSNGQGYEQYF. Here the CDR3 DNA reads TGCGCCAGCAGCAACGGACAGGGCTACGAGCAGTACTTC. The chain links TRBV5-1 to TRBJ2-7, with 8 nucleotides matching TRBD1. Germline CDR1 reads SGHRS; CDR2 reads YFSETQ. The V segment lost 4 bases and the J segment 3 bases; nucleotides outside the gene matches: 3. The CDR3 extends over 13 amino acids.